The rows below give T cell receptor beta chains drawn from one sample of a study of blood T cells in healthy people across ages. TCRdb itself ran the 5' RACE reads through MiXCR, one entry per CDR3 protein. The sample yields around 1,900,000 distinct CDR3 sequences, approximately 39% seen once. Source material: blood. These TCRs come from a human donor in good health. The CDR3 runs from the conserved cysteine through the conserved F or W. Fields, in order: D gene, J gene, V gene, clone size, CDR3 protein, CDR3 DNA. A D gene is named only where the DNA matches it firmly. Some rows have no size entry. The others give once, few or many, or a class for an expanded clone.

-	TRBJ2-1	TRBV4-1	-	CASSQGPAAAEQFF	TGCGCCAGCAGCCAAGGGCCCGCGGCGGCTGAGCAGTTCTTC
TRBD1	TRBJ2-4	TRBV4-1	few	CASSQEAGQGWEQYF	TGCGCCAGCAGCCAAGAAGCGGGACAGGGCTGGGAGCAGTACTTC
-	TRBJ2-1	TRBV19	-	CASIGGERSYNEQFF	TGTGCCAGTATCGGCGGGGAAAGATCCTACAATGAGCAGTTCTTC
TRBD2	TRBJ2-7	TRBV4-2	-	CASSQGAASGGYEQYF	TGTGCCAGCAGCCAAGGTGCGGCTAGCGGGGGCTACGAGCAGTACTTC
-	TRBJ1-4	TRBV9	-	CASSVGVRDGNEKLFF	TGTGCCAGCAGCGTAGGAGTCAGAGACGGGAATGAAAAACTGTTTTTT
-	TRBJ2-7	TRBV9	-	CASSAGSQGEQYF	TGTGCCAGCAGCGCAGGTTCCCAGGGCGAGCAGTACTTC
-	TRBJ2-1	TRBV4-3	few	CASSQGVQSSYNEQFF	TGCGCCAGCAGCCAAGGGGTCCAAAGCTCCTACAATGAGCAGTTCTTC
-	TRBJ2-7	TRBV28	few	CASSLGVQIYEQYF	TGTGCCAGCAGTTTGGGGGTCCAGATCTACGAGCAGTACTTC
-	TRBJ1-2	TRBV15	-	CATSGSRTVYYGYTF	TGTGCCACCAGCGGATCGAGGACAGTTTACTATGGCTACACCTTC
-	TRBJ2-3	TRBV6-2/TRBV6-3	-	CASSYSLLQDPRIGGTQYF	TGTGCCAGCAGTTACTCACTGCTACAAGACCCGAGGATTGGAGGTACGCAGTATTTT
-	TRBJ1-2	TRBV29-1	few	CSVVLLQGSYGYTF	TGCAGCGTCGTACTTCTCCAGGGTTCCTATGGCTACACCTTC
TRBD2	TRBJ2-4	TRBV7-2	few	CASSWTSGGGEQYF	TGTGCCAGCAGCTGGACTAGCGGGGGAGGGGAGCAGTACTTC
-	TRBJ2-3	TRBV12-5	-	CASGLGAGLDTQYF	TGTGCTAGTGGTTTGGGAGCAGGGCTAGATACGCAGTATTTT
-	TRBJ1-2	TRBV21-1	few	CASSKDTANYGYTF	TGTGCCAGCAGCAAAGATACAGCAAACTATGGCTACACCTTC
-	TRBJ1-2	TRBV7-9	few	CASSSNSYSNYGYTF	TGTGCCAGCAGCTCCAACAGTTACTCTAACTATGGCTACACCTTC
TRBD1	TRBJ2-1	TRBV4-1	-	CASSLQYRDRFFNEQFF	TGCGCCAGCAGCCTCCAATACCGGGACAGGTTTTTCAATGAGCAGTTCTTC